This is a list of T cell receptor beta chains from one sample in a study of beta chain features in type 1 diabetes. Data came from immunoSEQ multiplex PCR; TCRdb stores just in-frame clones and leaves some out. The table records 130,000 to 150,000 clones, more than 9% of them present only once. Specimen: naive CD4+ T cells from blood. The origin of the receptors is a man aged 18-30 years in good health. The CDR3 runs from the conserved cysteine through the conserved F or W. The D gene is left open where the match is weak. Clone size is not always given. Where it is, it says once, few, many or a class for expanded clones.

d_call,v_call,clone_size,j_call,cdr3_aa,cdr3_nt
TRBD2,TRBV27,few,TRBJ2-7,CASSPGSSGGFYEQYF,TGTGCCAGCAGTCCGGGGAGTAGCGGGGGTTTCTACGAGCAGTACTTC
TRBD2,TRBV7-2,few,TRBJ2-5,CASSSSGGYQETQYF,TGTGCCAGCAGCTCGAGCGGGGGGTATCAAGAGACCCAGTACTTC
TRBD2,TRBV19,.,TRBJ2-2,CASSIPGLAYTGELFF,TGTGCCAGTAGTATCCCTGGACTAGCGTACACCGGGGAGCTGTTTTTT
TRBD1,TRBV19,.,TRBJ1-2,CASTIDRGYGYTF,TGTGCCAGTACAATCGACAGGGGGTATGGCTACACCTTC
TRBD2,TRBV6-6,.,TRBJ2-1,CASTYRAGGPHEQFF,TGTGCCAGCACCTACAGAGCGGGGGGGCCGCATGAGCAGTTCTTC
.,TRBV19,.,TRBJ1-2,CASEVEHRQLANYGYTF,TGTGCCAGCGAAGTAGAGCACCGACAGCTCGCTAACTATGGCTACACCTTC
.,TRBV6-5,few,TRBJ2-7,CASSVRRQALEQYF,TGTGCCAGCAGTGTAAGAAGACAGGCTCTCGAGCAGTACTTC
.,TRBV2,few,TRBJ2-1,CASNQGGVYNEQFF,TGTGCCAGCAACCAAGGGGGGGTCTACAATGAGCAGTTCTTC
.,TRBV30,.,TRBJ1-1,CAWRTAWGTEAFF,TGTGCCTGGAGGACAGCCTGGGGCACTGAAGCTTTCTTT
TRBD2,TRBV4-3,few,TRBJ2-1,CASSQEYHPGGLVDEQFF,TGCGCCAGCAGCCAGGAGTATCACCCGGGGGGGCTGGTCGATGAGCAGTTCTTC
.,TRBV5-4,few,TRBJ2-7,CASSTGTPTYEQYF,TGTGCCAGCAGCACAGGGACGCCTACCTACGAGCAGTACTTC
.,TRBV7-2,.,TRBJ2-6,CASSFPSSGANVLTF,TGTGCCAGCAGCTTCCCCAGCTCTGGGGCCAACGTCCTGACTTTC
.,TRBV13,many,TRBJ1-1,CASSRIRGSEAFF,TGTGCCAGCAGTCGGATAAGGGGGAGTGAAGCTTTCTTT
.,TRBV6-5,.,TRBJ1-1,CASSYGLGTTATEAFF,TGTGCCAGCAGTTATGGGCTTGGGACAACAGCCACTGAAGCTTTCTTT
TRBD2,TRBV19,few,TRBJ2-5,CASSIGLAGGETQYF,TGTGCCAGTAGTATTGGACTAGCGGGGGGAGAGACCCAGTACTTC
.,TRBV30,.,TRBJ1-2,CAWSVQETGGRYTF,TGTGCCTGGAGTGTACAGGAGACGGGAGGGCGCTACACCTTC
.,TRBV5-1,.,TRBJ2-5,CASSTRRVEETQYF,TGCGCCAGCAGCACTCGAAGAGTAGAGGAGACCCAGTACTTC
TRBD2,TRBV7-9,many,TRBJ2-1,CASSTGLAYAFF,TGTGCCAGCAGTACAGGACTAGCCTATGCGTTCTTC
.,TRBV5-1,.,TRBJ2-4,CASSIEWSGLAKNIQYF,TGCGCCAGCAGCATCGAATGGAGCGGCCTAGCCAAAAACATTCAGTACTTC